This paragraph covers one T cell receptor beta chain sequence. Its antigen is unidentified. The germline CDR1 and CDR2 sequences are DFQATT and SNEGSKA (reference sequence). The CDR3 is made up of 14 amino acids. This record comes from a study of T cells expressing NK-cell markers. At the level of the study: It was sorted CD3+CD56-NKG2C+, CD3+CD56+NKG2C- and CD3+CD56+NKG2C+ T cells that provided the TCR beta repertoires.

In generating TCR beta cDNA, 5'RACE template switching with UMIs was used. TCRdb processed the 5' RACE reads again and assigns one entry to each CDR3 protein, with no DNA. This sample carries some 600,000 distinct CDR3 sequences, with roughly 3.4% going to the ten biggest clones. The study, taken as a whole, reports: In about six donors, dominant CD3+CD56+NKG2C+ clonotypes ranked among the top 10 CD8+ clonotypes. In several donors, dominant clonotypes made up about 25-65% of CD3+CD56-NKG2C+ cells.

The source of this sequence is a young man in good health. The chain couples TRBV20-1 to TRBJ2-2; the TCRdb call, TRBD2, lacks DNA for checking. The sequenced material came from blood T cells: a sorted CD56 or NKG2C T cell subset, CD4+ or CD8+ T cells, or bulk PBMC T cells (not recorded which). The CDR3 loop is CSAKSGTATGELFF.